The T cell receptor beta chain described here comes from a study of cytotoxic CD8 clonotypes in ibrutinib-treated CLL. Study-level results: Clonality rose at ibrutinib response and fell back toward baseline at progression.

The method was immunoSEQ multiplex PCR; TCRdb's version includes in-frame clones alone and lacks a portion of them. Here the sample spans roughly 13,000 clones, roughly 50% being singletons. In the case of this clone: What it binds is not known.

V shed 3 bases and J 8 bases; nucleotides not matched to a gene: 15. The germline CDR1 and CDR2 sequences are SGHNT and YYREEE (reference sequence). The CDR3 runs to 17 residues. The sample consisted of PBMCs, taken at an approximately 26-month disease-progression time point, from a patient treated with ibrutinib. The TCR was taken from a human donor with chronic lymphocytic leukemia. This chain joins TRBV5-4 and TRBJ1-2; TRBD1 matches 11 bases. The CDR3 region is CASSSEDRGRVLSGYTF. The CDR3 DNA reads TGTGCCAGCAGCTCAGAGGACAGGGGGCGCGTTTTGAGCGGCTACACCTTC. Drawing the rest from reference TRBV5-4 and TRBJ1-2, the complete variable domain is ETGVTQSPTHLIKTRGQQVTLRCSSQSGHNTVSWYQQALGQGPQFIFQYYREEENGRGNFPPRFSGLQFPNYSSELNVNALELDDSALYLCASSSEDRGRVLSGYTFGSGTRLTVV.